The clone carrying this T cell receptor (beta chain) came up a few times. Its antigen remains unidentified. Germline and genes: mouse. The read terminates 1 residue ahead of where the CDR3 ends, so the germline J gene completes it. The repertoire was sequenced with immunoSEQ multiplex PCR; TCRdb's copy has only in-frame clones and lacks some. Of approximately 1,500 clones in the sample, around 50% were seen once. The data are from a study of tissue T cells after allogeneic stem cell transplantation. The ends lost 0 bases at V and 6 bases at J; junction bases unmatched: 1. The germline V gene encodes CDR1 LGHNA and CDR2 YNLKQL (reference sequence). The CDR3 contains 15 residues. Study-level findings and limits: Blood and spleen captured only part of the tissue TCR repertoire.

Time point of the sample: mouse harvest day 14 after allogeneic transplant. The graft held 10^6 splenic CD5+ T cells and 10^7 T-cell-depleted bone marrow cells. This mouse GVHD model was MHC-mismatched B6 to BALB/c, profiled day 7 or 14. Sequenced input: spleen. The receptor was isolated from a female BALB/c mouse given C57BL/6 T cells with graft-versus-host disease after an allogeneic hematopoietic cell transplant. The chain uses TRBV5 and TRBJ1-4; 10 bases line up with TRBD1. This CDR3 reads CASSQEGTGDERLFF. The CDR3 bases that were read are TGTGCCAGCAGCCAAGAGGGGACAGGGGACGAAAGATTATTT.